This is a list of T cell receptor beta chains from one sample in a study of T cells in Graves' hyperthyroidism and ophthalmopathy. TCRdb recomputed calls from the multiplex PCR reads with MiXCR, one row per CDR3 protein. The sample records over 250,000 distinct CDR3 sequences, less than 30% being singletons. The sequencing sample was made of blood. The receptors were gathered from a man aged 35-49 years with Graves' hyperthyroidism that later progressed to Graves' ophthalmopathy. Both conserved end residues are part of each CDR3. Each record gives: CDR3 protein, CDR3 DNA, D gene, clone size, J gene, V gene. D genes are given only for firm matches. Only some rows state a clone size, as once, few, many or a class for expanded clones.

CASSYSGRWTSGDYEQYF | TGTGCCAGCAGTTACTCGGGTCGGTGGACTAGCGGGGACTACGAGCAGTACTTC | TRBD2 | once | TRBJ2-7 | TRBV6-2/TRBV6-3
CASSSGQGRLQETQYF | TGTGCCAGCAGTTCCGGACAGGGACGGCTCCAAGAGACCCAGTACTTC | TRBD1 | - | TRBJ2-5 | TRBV28
CASSLEGVDEQYF | TGTGCCAGCAGCTTAGAGGGAGTAGACGAGCAGTACTTC | - | many | TRBJ2-7 | TRBV7-9
CASSEVESNQPQHF | TGTGCCAGCAGTGAAGTGGAGAGCAATCAGCCCCAGCATTTT | - | many | TRBJ1-5 | TRBV2
CATKSTGNTGELFF | TGTGCCACGAAATCAACAGGGAACACCGGGGAGCTGTTTTTT | - | many | TRBJ2-2 | TRBV24-1
CASSQVANTGELFF | TGCGCCAGCAGCCAAGTCGCGAACACCGGGGAGCTGTTTTTT | - | many | TRBJ2-2 | TRBV4-1
CASSTSGGRSNQPQHF | TGTGCCAGCAGCACCAGCGGGGGGCGAAGCAATCAGCCCCAGCATTTT | - | many | TRBJ1-5 | TRBV12-3/TRBV12-4
CASRDRNQETQYF | TGTGCCAGCCGGGACAGGAACCAAGAGACCCAGTACTTC | TRBD1 | - | TRBJ2-5 | TRBV12-3/TRBV12-4
CASSQLQGVGQPQHF | TGTGCCAGCAGCCAGCTGCAGGGGGTTGGTCAGCCCCAGCATTTT | TRBD1 | - | TRBJ1-5 | TRBV2
CASSQLGEYEQYF | TGTGCCAGCAGCCAACTAGGAGAATACGAGCAGTACTTC | - | many | TRBJ2-7 | TRBV7-2
CASSLGTGEAFF | TGTGCCAGCAGTCTCGGGACAGGGGAAGCTTTCTTT | TRBD1 | - | TRBJ1-1 | TRBV6-2/TRBV6-3
CASRPQASGAYEQYF | TGTGCCAGCAGGCCCCAGGCTAGCGGGGCCTACGAGCAGTACTTC | TRBD2 | many | TRBJ2-7 | TRBV27
CASSYSRGPTEAFF | TGTGCCAGCAGTTACTCGAGGGGTCCCACTGAAGCTTTCTTT | - | few | TRBJ1-1 | TRBV6-5
CASSAWRFAYEQYF | TGTGCCAGCAGTGCCTGGCGGTTTGCCTACGAGCAGTACTTC | - | once | TRBJ2-7 | TRBV6-1
CASRRVFREVRYGYTF | TGTGCCAGCAGGAGAGTTTTCCGGGAAGTCCGCTATGGCTACACCTTC | - | many | TRBJ1-2 | TRBV6-5
CASSQGPYRYYGYTF | TGCGCCAGCAGCCAAGGTCCTTACAGATACTATGGCTACACCTTC | - | many | TRBJ1-2 | TRBV4-1
CASSRSQGYYEQYF | TGTGCCAGCAGCCGAAGCCAGGGCTACTACGAGCAGTACTTC | - | many | TRBJ2-7 | TRBV14
CASSGLARISYEQYF | TGTGCCAGCAGCGGACTAGCGAGAATCTCCTACGAGCAGTACTTC | TRBD2 | many | TRBJ2-7 | TRBV11-2
CASSTSGTEYGYTF | TGTGCCAGCAGTACCTCCGGGACGGAGTATGGCTACACCTTC | - | - | TRBJ1-2 | TRBV28
CASSLASSSETQYF | TGCGCCAGCAGCTTGGCCTCTAGCTCTGAGACCCAGTACTTC | - | many | TRBJ2-5 | TRBV5-1
CASSYRASGRWRQETQYF | TGTGCCAGCAGTTACAGGGCTAGCGGGAGGTGGAGACAAGAGACCCAGTACTTC | TRBD2 | - | TRBJ2-5 | TRBV6-5
CASLQRGPGQGFLDSPLHF | TGTGCCAGCCTCCAGAGGGGGCCGGGACAGGGGTTTTTGGATTCACCCCTCCACTTT | TRBD1 | - | TRBJ1-6 | TRBV27
CSARSSSNYGYTF | TGCAGTGCTAGGAGCTCTAGCAACTATGGCTACACCTTC | - | many | TRBJ1-2 | TRBV20-1
CASSLGPQYGYTF | TGTGCCAGCAGCTTGGGGCCGCAGTACGGCTACACCTTC | - | many | TRBJ1-2 | TRBV5-5
CASSYGPTGGETQYF | TGTGCCAGCAGCTACGGACCGACAGGCGGGGAGACCCAGTACTTC | - | - | TRBJ2-5 | TRBV6-5
CASSLGEGNNQPQHF | TGCGCCAGCAGCTTGGGGGAGGGGAACAATCAGCCCCAGCATTTT | - | many | TRBJ1-5 | TRBV5-1
CASSEAPHARGNQPQHF | TGTGCCAGCAGTGAGGCCCCTCATGCGCGGGGCAATCAGCCCCAGCATTTT | - | many | TRBJ1-5 | TRBV6-1
CASSFLLPGSQETQYF | TGTGCCAGCAGCTTTTTGCTCCCGGGTTCCCAAGAGACCCAGTACTTC | - | many | TRBJ2-5 | TRBV7-8
CASSLGVSGRETQYF | TGTGCCAGCAGTTTAGGAGTTAGCGGGAGAGAGACCCAGTACTTC | TRBD2 | - | TRBJ2-5 | TRBV12-3/TRBV12-4
CASSLWGGHQETQYF | TGTGCCAGCAGTTTATGGGGAGGACACCAAGAGACCCAGTACTTC | - | - | TRBJ2-5 | TRBV28
CASSVINSYEQYF | TGTGCCAGCAGTGTTATAAACTCCTACGAGCAGTACTTC | - | - | TRBJ2-7 | TRBV28
CASSEQGYTDTQYF | TGTGCCAGCAGTGAGCAGGGGTACACAGATACGCAGTATTTT | - | many | TRBJ2-3 | TRBV2
CSASPGTDEQYF | TGCAGTGCTAGCCCCGGGACGGACGAGCAGTACTTC | - | many | TRBJ2-7 | TRBV20-1
CASLLADTGELFF | TGCGCCAGCTTACTAGCAGACACCGGGGAGCTGTTTTTT | - | many | TRBJ2-2 | TRBV5-1